The TCR beta chain described here comes from a study of T cells in tumors after PD-1 blockade. Overall study: Treatment was either pembrolizumab 200 mg every 3 weeks or cemiplimab 350 mg every 2 weeks. A subset received ongoing vismodegib 150 mg daily alongside anti-PD-1 therapy. The study, taken as a whole, reports: Blood contained about 38% of the tumor's TCR clonotypes.

The V gene's germline CDR1 is SNHLY and CDR2 FYNNEI. Trimming removed 6 bases at V and 5 bases at J, with 13 bases between. This CDR3 spans 13 amino acids. Libraries were prepared by immunoSEQ multiplex PCR; TCRdb keeps only in-frame clonotypes and omits some of them. The sample carries roughly 12,000 clones, 60% to 80% recorded once. The table lists this clone with a few counts. As yet, its antigen is unknown. The input for sequencing was tumor tissue, taken before anti-PD-1 treatment. The chain combines TRBV2 with TRBJ1-2, with a weak D call TRBD1 (5 bases). The sequence derives from a human donor with basal cell carcinoma. CDR3 amino acids: CASRSGALYGYTF. In DNA, the CDR3 is TGTGCCAGCAGGAGCGGGGCTCTATATGGCTACACCTTC.